This TCR beta chain came from a study of blood T cell repertoires in COVID-19. Turning to the study itself: COVID-19 samples collected from the United States, Italy and Spain covered acute and convalescent phases.

Germline V gene lookup returns CDR1 SQVTM and CDR2 ANQGSEA. The CDR3 extends over 12 amino acids. Between the trimmed V and J ends, which lost 7 bases and 1 base, there was a span of 8 bases. The table came from immunoSEQ multiplex PCR; TCRdb's copy has only in-frame clones and leaves some out. This sample yields tens of thousands of clones, of which 93% are seen a single time; around 0.92% belongs to the top ten. Input material: peripheral blood. The chain recombines TRBV29-1 with TRBJ2-1; D is possibly TRBD1 (6 bases). The clonotype was recovered from a male donor with active COVID-19. Written as DNA, the CDR3 is TGCAGCGCCACAGGGTCCTACAATGAGCAGTTCTTC. Its translation: CSATGSYNEQFF.